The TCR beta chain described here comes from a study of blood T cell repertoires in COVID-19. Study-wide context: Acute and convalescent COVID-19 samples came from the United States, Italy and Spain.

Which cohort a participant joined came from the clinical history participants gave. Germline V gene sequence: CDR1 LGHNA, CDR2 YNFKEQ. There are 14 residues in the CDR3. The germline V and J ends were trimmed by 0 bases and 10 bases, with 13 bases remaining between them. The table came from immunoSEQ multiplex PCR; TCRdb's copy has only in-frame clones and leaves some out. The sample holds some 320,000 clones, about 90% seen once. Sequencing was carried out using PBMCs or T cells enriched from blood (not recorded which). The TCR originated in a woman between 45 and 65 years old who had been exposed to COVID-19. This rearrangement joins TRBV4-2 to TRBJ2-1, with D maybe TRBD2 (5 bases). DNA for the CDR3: TGTGCCAGCAGCCAAGACCTAGCCGAGCGAGAGCAGTTCTTC. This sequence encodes CASSQDLAEREQFF.